Sequencing of this T cell receptor beta chain was carried out in a study of blood T cell repertoires in COVID-19. Participants had their cohort set by participant-reported clinical history. Either two negative PCRs, clearance, or symptom resolution qualified Cohort 3 donors as recovered. CDR1 is LNHDA and CDR2 is SQIVND in the germline V gene (reference sequence). Trimming took 5 bases from V and 5 from J, leaving 18 bases between them. The CDR3 extends over 16 amino acids. As processed by the authors: Scientists estimated how many nucleated cells there were by amplifying reference gene primers. Here immunoSEQ multiplex PCR was the method, and the copy in TCRdb shows in-frame clones only, minus some. V, J and clone size are those of that table, while D and trimming were read from the DNA. Altogether about 300,000 clones are present, 85% to 90% being singletons, with the ten largest covering 10%.

The specimen was PBMCs or T cells enriched from blood (not recorded which). This TCR was recovered from a woman under 30 who had recovered from COVID-19. This chain joins TRBV19 and TRBJ2-2; possibly TRBD2 for D (6 bases). CDR3 protein: CASSSSPGGGTGELFF. The CDR3 DNA follows: TGTGCCAGTAGTTCCTCACCCGGGGGAGGAACCGGGGAGCTGTTTTTT.